Below, 8 T cell receptor beta chains from the same sample are listed, as sequenced in a study of shared clonotypes between healthy human individuals. As defined, naive CD8 cells were CD45RO-negative and positively selected for CCR7, with terminally differentiated effector memory CD45RA+ cells excluded. Only in-frame clones appear in the TCRdb table, and some are missing; sequencing was by immunoSEQ multiplex PCR. The sample carries almost 700,000 clones, about 90% recorded once. The sequenced material came from naive CD8+ T cells sorted from blood. These receptors were obtained from a young man in good health.

This chain uses TRBV9 with TRBJ1-2, with D unclear. V gave up 0 bases and J gave up 5 bases, with 11 bases separating them. Germline CDR1 and CDR2: SGDLS and YYNGEE. The CDR3 is 14 residues long. The CDR3 reads CASSVEGADYGYTF. Written as DNA, the CDR3 is TGTGCCAGCAGCGTAGAGGGCGCGGATTATGGCTACACCTTC. The full variable domain, in which reference TRBV9 and TRBJ1-2 provide the parts outside the CDR3, is DSGVTQTPKHLITATGQRVTLRCSPRSGDLSVYWYQQSLDQGLQFLIQYYNGEERAKGNILERFSAQQFPDLHSELNLSSLELGDSALYFCASSVEGADYGYTFGSGTRLTVV.

V is TRBV29-1 and J is TRBJ1-5; the match to TRBD1 covers 12 bases. Germline CDR1 SQVTM, CDR2 ANQGSEA. V lost 4 bases to trimming and J lost 4 bases; unmatched junction nucleotides: 8. There are 16 residues in the CDR3. CDR3 region: CSVGRDRGRFNQPQHF. The CDR3 DNA reads as TGCAGCGTTGGCCGGGACAGGGGGCGTTTTAATCAGCCCCAGCATTTT.

The J gene is TRBJ2-7, the V gene TRBV7-8; 10 bases are shared with TRBD1. V was pared by 3 bases and J by 1 base, with 3 bases of the junction left unmatched. This CDR3 has 15 residues. The germline V gene encodes CDR1 SGHVS and CDR2 FQNEAQ. This chain's CDR3 is CASSFDRGHSYEQYF. CDR3 sequence (DNA): TGTGCCAGCAGCTTTGACAGGGGGCATTCCTACGAGCAGTACTTC.

The CDR3 region is CASSSPGQPPNYGYTF. CDR3 coding DNA: TGTGCCAGCAGTTCTCCGGGACAGCCCCCGAACTATGGCTACACCTTC. The V call is TRBV6-5, the J call TRBJ1-2, with 7 bases identical to TRBD1. The trim removed 4 bases at V and 2 bases at J, leaving 10 bases unmatched. Per the germline V gene, CDR1 is MNHEY and CDR2 is SVGAGI. This CDR3 has 16 amino acids.

The chain's CDR3 is CASSDPDSLHEKLFF. DNA for the CDR3: TGTGCCAGCAGTGACCCGGACAGCCTTCATGAAAAACTGTTTTTT. J is TRBJ1-4 and V is TRBV25-1; D may be TRBD1 (6 bases). This CDR3 region has 15 residues. CDR1 is MGHDK and CDR2 is SYGVNS in the germline V gene. V lost 3 bases and J lost 6, with 14 bases in between.

J is TRBJ2-1 and V is TRBV7-8; D is undetermined. Germline-derived CDR1 and CDR2 are SGHVS and FQNEAQ. V lost 1 base and J lost 2, with 9 bases in between. CDR3 length: 15 residues. CDR3 sequence: CASSLVNSPYNEQFF. The DNA for the CDR3 is TGTGCCAGCAGCTTAGTAAACTCCCCCTACAATGAGCAGTTCTTC.

This clone was recorded only once. This sequence joins TRBV10-3 and TRBJ2-7; D unresolved. V dropped 3 bases and J dropped 2 bases, with 8 bases sitting between them. The germline gives CDR1 ENHRY, CDR2 SYGVKD. The CDR3 has 13 residues. The CDR3 nucleotides read TGTGCCATCAGTGACGGAGAACCCTACGAGCAGTACTTC. Translation gives CAISDGEPYEQYF.

V usage is TRBV29-1 and J usage is TRBJ1-2; 10 bases match TRBD1. The CDR3 totals 16 residues. The V and J ends lost 0 bases and 4 bases, in that order; junction bases with no gene match: 8. Germline-derived CDR1 and CDR2 are SQVTM and ANQGSEA. CDR3 nucleotide sequence: TGCAGCGTTGAAGATCGGAGGACAGGGGGAGGCTATGGCTACACCTTC. Its translation is CSVEDRRTGGGYGYTF.